These T cell receptor beta chains were read from a single sample in a study of cytomegalovirus exposure and HLA in healthy donors. Using immunoSEQ multiplex PCR, the repertoire was profiled, and TCRdb retains in-frame clones only, with some absent. This table has about 120,000 clones, 8% to 10% appearing once. Sequenced material: PBMCs. The receptors derive from a man under 40 in good health and CMV-seronegative. The CDR3 runs from the conserved cysteine through the conserved F or W. Fields, in order: V gene, J gene, clone size, D gene, CDR3 protein, CDR3 DNA. D genes are given only for firm matches. Not every row has a clone size; where given, it reads once, few, many or a size class.

TRBV6-5	TRBJ1-5	few	NA	CASSYSSGNQPQHF	TGTGCCAGCAGTTACTCATCGGGCAATCAGCCCCAGCATTTT
TRBV18	TRBJ2-7	NA	TRBD1	CASSFRGGSNYEQYF	TGTGCCAGCTCCTTCAGAGGGGGCTCTAACTACGAGCAGTACTTC
TRBV6-1	TRBJ1-3	NA	NA	CASSESPGQRSGNTIYF	TGTGCCAGCAGTGAGAGTCCGGGACAACGATCTGGAAACACCATATATTTT
TRBV19	TRBJ1-1	NA	NA	CASMAVVNTEAFF	TGTGCCAGTATGGCAGTCGTGAACACTGAAGCTTTCTTT
TRBV21-1	TRBJ1-5	NA	NA	CASSSREQPQHF	TGTGCCAGCAGCTCAAGGGAGCAGCCCCAGCATTTT
TRBV7-2	TRBJ1-1	NA	TRBD1	CASSSYRGTEAFF	TGTGCCAGCAGCTCCTACAGGGGAACTGAAGCTTTCTTT
TRBV2	TRBJ1-2	NA	NA	CASSEGGDRLGGYTF	TGTGCCAGCAGTGAAGGGGGGGACCGGCTAGGCGGCTACACCTTC
TRBV7-9	TRBJ2-3	NA	TRBD2	CASSGSRLAGVDPDTQYF	TGTGCCAGCAGCGGCAGCCGACTAGCGGGAGTGGATCCAGATACGCAGTATTTT
TRBV19	TRBJ1-5	NA	TRBD1	CASSLQGDSNQPQHF	TGTGCCAGTAGTTTACAGGGGGATAGCAATCAGCCCCAGCATTTT
TRBV4-1	TRBJ2-5	NA	NA	CASSQASTLSSFGLSTQYF	TGCGCCAGCAGCCAAGCTTCGACCCTATCTTCTTTCGGACTCTCTACCCAGTACTTC
TRBV5-1	TRBJ2-5	few	NA	CASSSEGGYGETQYF	TGCGCCAGCAGCTCCGAGGGAGGATATGGAGAGACCCAGTACTTC
TRBV2	TRBJ2-6	few	NA	CASIPGGSGANVLTF	TGTGCCAGCATCCCAGGGGGGTCTGGGGCCAACGTCCTGACTTTC
TRBV14	TRBJ2-1	NA	NA	CASSQGTQTGYNEQFF	TGTGCCAGCAGCCAGGGTACCCAAACGGGGTACAATGAGCAGTTCTTC
TRBV6-5	TRBJ2-7	NA	NA	CASSPRGDTSYGQYF	TGTGCCAGCAGCCCCCGGGGGGACACCTCCTACGGGCAGTACTTC
TRBV28	TRBJ1-2	few	TRBD1	CASSLAGGPPPYGYTF	TGTGCCAGCAGTTTAGCAGGGGGCCCCCCACCCTATGGCTACACCTTC
TRBV18	TRBJ2-3	NA	NA	CASSEGQNTQYF	TGTGCCAGCTCAGAGGGACAAAATACGCAGTATTTT
TRBV5-6	TRBJ2-1	few	TRBD2	CASSLSGTSGNNEQFF	TGTGCCAGCAGCTTGTCTGGGACTAGCGGGAACAATGAGCAGTTCTTC
TRBV12-5	TRBJ1-3	few	NA	CASGLYRGSGNTIYF	TGTGCTAGTGGTTTGTACCGGGGTTCTGGAAACACCATATATTTT
TRBV29-1	TRBJ2-5	NA	TRBD2	CSVVGRLVAGQETQYF	TGCAGCGTTGTTGGTCGGCTGGTAGCGGGGCAAGAGACCCAGTACTTC
TRBV5-4	TRBJ2-1	NA	TRBD1	CASSSDRGTVNEQFF	TGTGCCAGCAGTTCCGACAGGGGTACCGTCAATGAGCAGTTCTTC
TRBV29-1	TRBJ2-7	NA	NA	CSVFAGVLTYEQYF	TGCAGCGTCTTTGCGGGCGTACTAACCTACGAGCAGTACTTC
TRBV5-1	TRBJ2-3	NA	TRBD1	CASSLQGEVIDTQYF	TGCGCCAGCAGCTTACAGGGGGAGGTTATAGATACGCAGTATTTT
TRBV11-2	TRBJ2-1	NA	NA	CASSGTQGDEQFF	TGTGCCAGCAGCGGTACACAGGGAGATGAGCAGTTCTTC
TRBV4-1	TRBJ1-4	few	TRBD1	CASSRQGRGGEKLFF	TGCGCCAGCAGCCGACAGGGGAGAGGGGGTGAAAAACTGTTTTTT
TRBV7-9	TRBJ2-7	NA	NA	CASSQTDREDAYEQYF	TGTGCCAGCAGCCAGACCGACAGGGAGGATGCCTACGAGCAGTACTTC
TRBV18	TRBJ1-5	NA	TRBD1	CASSPDRGNQPQHF	TGTGCCAGCTCACCTGACAGGGGCAATCAGCCCCAGCATTTT
TRBV5-5	TRBJ2-5	NA	TRBD2	CASSLVPGGETQYF	TGTGCCAGCAGCTTGGTTCCGGGAGGGGAGACCCAGTACTTC
TRBV19	TRBJ2-3	NA	NA	CASSTVAADTQYF	TGTGCCAGTAGTACGGTTGCGGCAGATACGCAGTATTTT
TRBV27	TRBJ2-1	few	TRBD2	CASSLAGGPYNEQFF	TGTGCCAGCAGTTTAGCGGGAGGGCCCTACAATGAGCAGTTCTTC
TRBV28	TRBJ1-1	NA	NA	CASSSHRAWVAFF	TGTGCCAGCAGTTCTCACAGGGCTTGGGTAGCTTTCTTT
TRBV21-1	TRBJ2-1	few	NA	CASSKKGPWRGSYNEQFF	TGTGCCAGCAGCAAAAAAGGCCCTTGGCGCGGCTCCTACAATGAGCAGTTCTTC
TRBV5-6	TRBJ2-3	NA	NA	CASSRLDGGTDTQYF	TGTGCCAGCAGCCGATTAGACGGGGGCACAGATACGCAGTATTTT
TRBV6-5	TRBJ2-1	NA	TRBD2	CASRWSTSGANEQFF	TGTGCCAGCAGATGGTCGACTAGCGGGGCGAATGAGCAGTTCTTC
TRBV2	TRBJ1-1	few	NA	CASSGTGEGSTEAFF	TGTGCCAGCAGTGGGACTGGAGAAGGCAGCACTGAAGCTTTCTTT
TRBV2	TRBJ1-2	NA	NA	CASSPGRGGYGYTF	TGTGCCAGCAGCCCCGGAAGGGGCGGATATGGCTACACCTTC
TRBV2	TRBJ1-6	NA	TRBD1	CASRGQGSYNSPLHF	TGTGCCAGCAGGGGACAGGGCTCCTATAATTCACCCCTCCACTTT
TRBV2	TRBJ2-7	NA	NA	CASSGDRYYEQYF	TGTGCCAGCAGTGGAGACAGGTACTACGAGCAGTACTTC
TRBV6-5	TRBJ1-3	NA	NA	CASSSGASGNTIYF	TGTGCCAGCAGCTCAGGTGCCTCTGGAAACACCATATATTTT
TRBV7-3	TRBJ2-2	NA	TRBD1	CASTNRGTGGTGELFF	TGTGCCAGCACCAACCGGGGGACAGGAGGTACCGGGGAGCTGTTTTTT
TRBV4-3	TRBJ1-2	NA	NA	CASSLFLQGSDGYTF	TGCGCCAGCAGCCTTTTCCTCCAGGGGAGTGATGGCTACACCTTC
TRBV18	TRBJ1-2	few	TRBD1	CASSPVRDSSYGYTF	TGTGCCAGCTCACCAGTCCGGGACAGTTCCTATGGCTACACCTTC
TRBV7-2	TRBJ2-1	NA	TRBD1	CASSLAGMTGLREQFF	TGTGCCAGCAGCTTAGCCGGGATGACAGGGTTGCGGGAGCAGTTCTTC
TRBV4-1	TRBJ2-7	NA	TRBD2	CASSQGGDSGKVGGYEQYF	TGCGCCAGCAGCCAAGGAGGTGATAGCGGGAAGGTTGGAGGCTACGAGCAGTACTTC
TRBV6-5	TRBJ1-1	NA	NA	CASSYSRSKRFTEAFF	TGTGCCAGCAGTTACTCGAGGTCAAAACGTTTCACTGAAGCTTTCTTT
TRBV10-3	TRBJ2-5	NA	TRBD1	CAISELVKGQGREQYF	TGTGCCATCAGTGAATTAGTGAAGGGACAGGGTCGGGAGCAGTACTTC
TRBV6-1	TRBJ1-3	NA	NA	CASTSWGGDPNTIYF	TGTGCCAGCACCTCCTGGGGCGGAGACCCAAACACCATATATTTT
TRBV15	TRBJ2-5	few	NA	CATSRGRSGTQYF	TGTGCCACCAGCAGGGGCAGGTCCGGGACCCAGTACTTC
TRBV30	TRBJ1-2	NA	TRBD1	CAWSARTGGIYGYTF	TGTGCCTGGAGTGCCAGGACAGGGGGTATCTATGGCTACACCTTC
TRBV19	TRBJ2-1	NA	NA	CASSTVQGKQFF	TGTGCCAGTAGTACTGTTCAGGGGAAGCAGTTCTTC
TRBV7-8	TRBJ2-7	few	TRBD1	CASSLGRTGVTYEQYF	TGTGCCAGCAGCTTAGGCCGGACAGGGGTAACCTACGAGCAGTACTTC
TRBV6-5	TRBJ1-3	NA	NA	CASSYEGVGGNTIYF	TGTGCCAGCAGTTACGAGGGGGTGGGAGGAAACACCATATATTTT
TRBV5-8	TRBJ2-2	few	TRBD1	CASSSWTGVTGELFF	TGTGCCAGCAGCTCCTGGACAGGGGTTACCGGGGAGCTGTTTTTT
TRBV11-3	TRBJ2-5	NA	NA	CASSLGVAETQYF	TGTGCCAGCAGCTTAGGAGTAGCGGAGACCCAGTACTTC
TRBV5-8	TRBJ2-2	NA	TRBD1	CASSLEGQPNTGELFF	TGTGCCAGCAGCTTGGAGGGACAGCCCAACACCGGGGAGCTGTTTTTT
TRBV5-6	TRBJ1-6	few	TRBD1	CASSVRTGALAALHF	TGTGCCAGCAGCGTAAGGACAGGGGCCTTGGCGGCCCTCCACTTT
TRBV30	TRBJ1-1	NA	NA	CAWTGYTEAFF	TGTGCCTGGACAGGGTACACTGAAGCTTTCTTT
TRBV28	TRBJ2-5	NA	NA	CASSPTGGYPRETQYF	TGTGCCAGCAGTCCGACCGGAGGCTACCCCCGAGAGACCCAGTACTTC
TRBV27	TRBJ1-2	NA	TRBD1	CASGTGGFGYTF	TGTGCCAGCGGCACAGGGGGCTTTGGCTACACCTTC
TRBV29-1	TRBJ2-2	few	NA	CSVPTENTGELFF	TGCAGCGTTCCGACAGAGAACACCGGGGAGCTGTTTTTT